This record concerns one T cell receptor (beta chain) sequence. Antigen: not known. Constant-segment primers and 5'RACE yielded cDNA libraries for TCR alpha and TCR beta, each carrying sample barcodes and UMIs. From the 5' RACE reads, TCRdb called clonotypes with MiXCR, one entry per CDR3 protein. Of about 210,000 distinct CDR3 sequences listed, approximately 30% are singletons. The germline V gene encodes CDR1 LGHDT and CDR2 YNNKEL (reference sequence). The V gene lost 7 bases and the J gene lost 1 base, with 5 bases spanning the gap. The CDR3 length is 12 residues. These data come from a study of T-cell memory formation after mild COVID-19. Study at large: There were largely donor-specific TCR clusters. Findings and caveats of the study: Contracting CD8+ clones were enriched in EMRA, CD4+ mainly in CM and EM.

The V gene is TRBV3-1, the J gene TRBJ2-4; D gene uncertain. The sequence derives from an adult woman who had mild COVID-19 (a few samples of this study predate the infection). Cell type and time point are not known. Input material: PBMCs or a T cell subset sorted from them (not recorded which). This CDR3 reads CASTVAKNIQYF. The CDR3 bases are TGTGCCAGCACGGTGGCCAAAAACATTCAGTACTTC.